A selection of T cell receptor beta chains follows, all from one sample in a study of T cell repertoires in cytomegalovirus infection. TCRdb itself ran the reads through MiXCR, one entry per CDR3 protein. The sample records about 920,000 distinct CDR3 sequences, under 40% being singletons. Their cognate antigens are unknown. The sequences come from cultured CD8+ T cells from PBMCs, collected from culture after CMV antigen stimulation. The receptors stem from a human donor in good health (CMV status not recorded). Some clones in this sample may be carry-over from other donors' samples. The CDR3 runs from the conserved cysteine through the conserved F or W. The order of the fields is clone size, D gene, J gene, V gene, CDR3 protein, CDR3 DNA. D genes are given only for firm matches. A row's size may be missing; if present it is once, few, many or a size class.

clone size: -
D gene: -
J gene: TRBJ1-5
V gene: TRBV15
CDR3 protein: CATSRDREDYGQPQHF
CDR3 DNA: TGTGCCACCAGCAGAGATCGAGAGGACTACGGTCAGCCCCAGCATTTT

clone size: -
D gene: -
J gene: TRBJ2-1
V gene: TRBV3-1
CDR3 protein: CASSQDLNRAGSYNEQFF
CDR3 DNA: TGTGCCAGCAGCCAAGATCTGAACAGGGCCGGGTCCTACAATGAGCAGTTCTTC

clone size: -
D gene: -
J gene: TRBJ2-7
V gene: TRBV7-6
CDR3 protein: CANSSRDKTYEQYF
CDR3 DNA: TGTGCCAACAGCTCCCGGGACAAGACCTACGAGCAGTACTTC

clone size: few
D gene: -
J gene: TRBJ2-7
V gene: TRBV19
CDR3 protein: CASSVVLQALGEQYF
CDR3 DNA: TGTGCCAGTAGCGTAGTGCTCCAGGCGCTGGGCGAGCAGTACTTC

clone size: few
D gene: TRBD1
J gene: TRBJ2-3
V gene: TRBV7-6
CDR3 protein: CASSFGVTGVVGTDTQYF
CDR3 DNA: TGTGCCAGCAGCTTTGGTGTTACAGGGGTCGTTGGCACAGATACGCAGTATTTT

clone size: many
D gene: -
J gene: TRBJ1-5
V gene: TRBV27
CDR3 protein: CASRTGANQPQHF
CDR3 DNA: TGTGCCAGCAGAACAGGAGCCAATCAGCCCCAGCATTTT

clone size: few
D gene: -
J gene: TRBJ2-3
V gene: TRBV7-8
CDR3 protein: CASSSWTELTSTDTQYF
CDR3 DNA: TGTGCCAGCAGCTCCTGGACCGAACTAACAAGCACAGATACGCAGTATTTT

clone size: few
D gene: -
J gene: TRBJ2-4
V gene: TRBV5-8
CDR3 protein: CASRWTGPGAKNIQYF
CDR3 DNA: TGTGCCAGCAGATGGACGGGGCCGGGGGCCAAAAACATTCAGTACTTC

clone size: few
D gene: -
J gene: TRBJ2-7
V gene: TRBV7-2
CDR3 protein: CASSLLGTPNYEQYF
CDR3 DNA: TGTGCCAGCAGCCTCCTGGGGACACCTAACTACGAGCAGTACTTC

clone size: -
D gene: TRBD2
J gene: TRBJ2-2
V gene: TRBV4-1
CDR3 protein: CASSQERGTGELFF
CDR3 DNA: TGTGCCAGCAGCCAAGAGCGGGGTACCGGGGAGCTGTTTTTT

clone size: few
D gene: -
J gene: TRBJ2-5
V gene: TRBV7-9
CDR3 protein: CASSHPRRDSRAPLYF
CDR3 DNA: TGTGCCAGCAGCCACCCACGCCGGGATTCAAGAGCCCCCTTGTACTTC

clone size: -
D gene: -
J gene: TRBJ1-5
V gene: TRBV6-2/TRBV6-3
CDR3 protein: CASTEQGINQPQHF
CDR3 DNA: TGTGCCAGCACGGAACAGGGAATCAATCAGCCCCAGCATTTT

clone size: -
D gene: -
J gene: TRBJ1-2
V gene: TRBV12-3/TRBV12-4
CDR3 protein: CASSPSGTTYGYTF
CDR3 DNA: TGTGCCAGCAGTCCCTCCGGGACAACTTATGGCTACACCTTC

clone size: few
D gene: -
J gene: TRBJ1-6
V gene: TRBV28
CDR3 protein: CASSFRSSLDSPLHF
CDR3 DNA: TGTGCCAGCAGTTTCCGGTCTTCTTTAGACTCACCCCTCCACTTT